The 10 T cell receptor beta chains given below trace back to one sample, sequenced in a study of T cells in Graves' hyperthyroidism and ophthalmopathy. The investigators amplified TCR beta CDR3 regions from RNA transcripts. The HTBI primer set drove a first-round RT-PCR of the TCR CDR3. TCRdb ran MiXCR on the multiplex PCR reads and lists one entry per CDR3 protein. The sample shows approximately 330,000 distinct CDR3 sequences, roughly 13% of them seen only once. The source material was blood. Every receptor here comes from a middle-aged woman with Graves' ophthalmopathy.

This clonotype was seen ten or more times. This chain links TRBV6-2 or TRBV6-3 with TRBJ1-5; possible D gene TRBD1, 5 bases. CDR3 length equals 16 residues. Trimming took 5 bases from V and 2 from J, leaving 16 bases between them. From germline, CDR1 is MNHEY and CDR2 SVGEGT. The CDR3 nucleotides are TGTGCCAGCAGTGACGACAGCCACCGCCGCAATCAGCCCCAGCATTTT. Encoded protein: CASSDDSHRRNQPQHF.

This chain links TRBV20-1 with TRBJ1-6, with D possibly being TRBD1 (5 bases). Between the trimmed V and J ends, which lost 7 bases and 9 bases, there was a span of 25 bases. The V gene's germline CDR1 is DFQATT and CDR2 SNEGSKA (reference sequence). CDR3 length equals 16 residues. The chain's CDR3 is CSEILLEEGRGSPLHF. CDR3 nucleotide sequence: TGCAGTGAAATCCTGTTGGAGGAGGGAAGGGGTTCACCCCTCCACTTT.

The chain is built from TRBV3-1 and TRBJ1-2; TRBD1 is a possible D gene (5 bases). V was trimmed by 9 bases and J by 4 bases, leaving 12 bases between them. Per the germline V gene, CDR1 is LGHDT and CDR2 is YNNKEL (reference sequence). The CDR3 consists of 12 residues. The DNA of the CDR3 is TGTGCCAGTCAAACGAGGGGCTATGGCTACACCTTC. It is translated as CASQTRGYGYTF.

This clonotype was seen repeatedly, ten times or more. The CDR3 region has the DNA TGTGCCAGCAGTGAAGGCCGGGCAGGGACGATAAGGAATCAGCCCCAGCATTTT. Amino acid sequence: CASSEGRAGTIRNQPQHF. V is TRBV6-1 and J is TRBJ1-5, with a weak D call TRBD1 (5 bases). CDR1 is MNHNS, CDR2 SASEGT, per germline. The CDR3 consists of 18 residues. Trimming took 1 base from V and 4 from J, leaving 20 bases between them.

The rearrangement joins TRBV28 to TRBJ2-7; D is unresolved. CDR3 length: 11 amino acids. From germline, CDR1 is MDHEN and CDR2 SYDVKM. V was clipped by 7 bases and J by 4 bases, with 8 bases between them. CDR3 nucleotide sequence: TGTGCCAGCACAGCAGAATACGAGCAGTACTTC. It yields the protein CASTAEYEQYF.

The chain couples TRBV12-3 or TRBV12-4 to TRBJ1-2; no reliable D call. This CDR3 is built from 11 residues. Between the trimmed V and J ends, which lost 3 bases and 9 bases, there was a span of 8 bases. The CDR3 bases are TGTGCCAGCAGTTTGAAAGGTAGCTACACCTTC. It translates to CASSLKGSYTF.

There are many counts of this clonotype. The gene calls are TRBV6-6 and TRBJ2-7; D uncertain. CDR1 MNHNY and CDR2 SVGAGI come from the germline V gene (reference sequence). V lost 3 bases to trimming and J lost 7 bases, with 13 bases between them. The CDR3 runs to 13 residues. This chain's CDR3 is CASSYRALGEQYF. The CDR3 DNA reads as TGTGCCAGCAGTTATCGAGCGCTGGGAGAGCAGTACTTC.

V usage is TRBV28 and J usage is TRBJ1-5; D is unresolved. The CDR3 is made up of 13 amino acids. V was trimmed by 3 bases and J by 7 bases, leaving 10 bases between them. Germline lookup yields CDR1 MDHEN and CDR2 SYDVKM. In DNA, the CDR3 is TGTGCCAGCAGTTTCCCTGGGTGGCAGCCCCAGCATTTT. Encoded protein: CASSFPGWQPQHF.

A few counts support this clonotype. The chain combines TRBV11-2 with TRBJ2-5, with 7 bases lining up with TRBD2. The J segment lost 4 bases and the V segment lost 3 bases, leaving 8 bases of the junction unmatched. The length of the CDR3 is 15 residues. In germline, CDR1 is SGHAT, CDR2 FQNNGV. In nucleotides, the CDR3 is TGTGCCAGCAGCTTTACTAGCGTATCTTTAGAGACCCAGTACTTC. Translating it yields CASSFTSVSLETQYF.

The chain is built from TRBV2 and TRBJ1-5; 11 bases are shared with TRBD1. The CDR3 has 16 residues. Germline-derived CDR1 and CDR2 are SNHLY and FYNNEI. V dropped 8 bases and J dropped 5; count of bases not matched to a gene: 11. The CDR3, as DNA: TGTGCCAGCGGCCTTAGGGGGACAGGGGGGGATCAGCCCCAGCATTTT. Protein product: CASGLRGTGGDQPQHF.